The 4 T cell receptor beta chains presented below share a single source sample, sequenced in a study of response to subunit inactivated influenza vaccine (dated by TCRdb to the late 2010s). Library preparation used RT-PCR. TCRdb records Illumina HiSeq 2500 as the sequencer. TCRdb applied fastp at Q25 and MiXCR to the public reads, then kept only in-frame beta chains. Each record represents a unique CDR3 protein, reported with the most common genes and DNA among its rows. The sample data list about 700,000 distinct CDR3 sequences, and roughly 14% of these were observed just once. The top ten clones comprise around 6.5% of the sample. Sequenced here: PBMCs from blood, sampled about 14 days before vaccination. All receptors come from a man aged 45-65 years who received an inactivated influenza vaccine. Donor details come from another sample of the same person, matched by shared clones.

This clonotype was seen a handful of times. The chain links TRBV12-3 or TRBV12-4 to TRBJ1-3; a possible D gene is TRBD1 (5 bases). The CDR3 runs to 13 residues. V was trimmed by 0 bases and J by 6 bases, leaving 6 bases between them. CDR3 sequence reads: CASSLAGENTIYF. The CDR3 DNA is TGTGCCAGCAGTTTAGCGGGGGAAAACACCATATATTTT.

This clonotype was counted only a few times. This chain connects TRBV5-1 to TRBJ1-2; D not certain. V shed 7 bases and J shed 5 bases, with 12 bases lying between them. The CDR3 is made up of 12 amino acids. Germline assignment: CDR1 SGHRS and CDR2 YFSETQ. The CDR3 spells CASRIGAYGYTF. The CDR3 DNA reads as TGCGCCAGCCGGATCGGTGCTTATGGCTACACCTTC.

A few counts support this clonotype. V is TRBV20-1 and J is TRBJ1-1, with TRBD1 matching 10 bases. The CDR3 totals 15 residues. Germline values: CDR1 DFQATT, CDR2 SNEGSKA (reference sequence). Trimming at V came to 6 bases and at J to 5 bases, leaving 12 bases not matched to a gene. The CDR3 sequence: CSAITAGTGETEAFF. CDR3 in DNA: TGCAGTGCAATTACCGCCGGGACAGGGGAGACTGAAGCTTTCTTT.

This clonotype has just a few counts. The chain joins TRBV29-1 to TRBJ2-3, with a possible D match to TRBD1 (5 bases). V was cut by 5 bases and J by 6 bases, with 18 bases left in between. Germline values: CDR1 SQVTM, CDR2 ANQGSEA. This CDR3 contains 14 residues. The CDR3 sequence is CSVIGAPSRDTQYF. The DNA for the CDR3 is TGCAGCGTTATTGGGGCCCCCAGCCGCGATACGCAGTATTTT.